This T cell receptor (beta chain) emerged from a study of long-term antiretroviral therapy in people with HIV. Study-level points and caveats: Controls exceeded HIV repertoires in CDR3 length range. At every time point, clones expanded before ART dominated the repertoire.

There was at least one pre-ART PBMC sample for each donor, plus at least two post-ART PBMC samples. Each HIV-infected participant was given treatment in the United States. Survey-level resolution applied to immunoSEQ assay v3.0. Some clones are missing from TCRdb's copy, which holds only in-frame ones; the method was immunoSEQ multiplex PCR. The sample has 25,000 to 35,000 clones, around nine tenths seen once; the top ten hold 3% to 4.5%. CDR3 size: 14 residues. Trimming removed 4 bases from V and 5 bases from J; junction bases left unmatched: 5. Germline V gene lookup returns CDR1 KGHSH and CDR2 LQKENI. For this clone: Its antigen is not identified.

V is TRBV18 and J is TRBJ2-7, with TRBD1 identical over 10 bases. The source is a woman aged 18-29 years with HIV. Material: unsorted PBMCs, obtained 1.8 years after starting antiretroviral therapy. Here the CDR3 reads CASSLGTGDNEQYF. For the CDR3, the DNA is TGTGCCAGCTCACTCGGGACAGGGGATAACGAGCAGTACTTC.